These 9 T cell receptor beta chains originate from one sample sequenced in a study of T cell responses to AZD1222 COVID-19 vaccine. Generated by immunoSEQ multiplex PCR, the TCRdb table keeps only in-frame clones and is missing some. The table includes roughly 92,000 clones, about 90% detected once. Source: peripheral blood, taken on day 0 of AZD1222 vaccination. Source of these receptors: an adult in good health.

V usage is TRBV19 and J usage is TRBJ2-2; tentatively, D is TRBD2 (7 bases). The CDR3 has 14 amino acids. With 3 bases removed from V and 4 bases from J, the gap between germline ends came to 9 bases. Germline CDR1 is LNHDA and CDR2 is SQIVND (reference sequence). The CDR3 nucleotides read TGTGCCAGTAGTATTAGGGGGGGCACCGGGGAGCTGTTTTTT. It codes for CASSIRGGTGELFF. Variable domain in full (rest from reference TRBV19 and TRBJ2-2): DGGITQSPKYLFRKEGQNVTLSCEQNLNHDAMYWYRQDPGQGLRLIYYSQIVNDFQKGDIAEGYSVSREKKESFPLTVTSAQKNPTAFYLCASSIRGGTGELFFGEGSRLTVL.

The chain carries TRBV7-9 and TRBJ2-2; TRBD2 agrees at 8 bases. Looked up from germline, CDR1 is SEHNR and CDR2 is FQNEAQ (reference sequence). The CDR3 consists of 16 residues. The junction had 14 bases not matched to a gene; V was cut back by 1 base and J by 13 bases. CDR3 coding DNA: TGTGCCAGCAGCTTAGGCGGACTAGCCCCGATGAGTGGGCTGTTTTTT. It yields the protein CASSLGGLAPMSGLFF.

Here the CDR3 DNA reads TGCGCCAGCAGCTTCTTGGGTACTGGGGCCAACGTCCTGACTTTC. It is translated as CASSFLGTGANVLTF. The V call is TRBV5-1, the J call TRBJ2-6, with D hard to call. With 2 bases removed from V and 2 bases from J, the gap between germline ends came to 8 bases. This CDR3 is 15 amino acids long. Germline assignment: CDR1 SGHRS and CDR2 YFSETQ.

The gene calls are TRBV19 and TRBJ2-6, with D tentatively TRBD2 (5 bases). CDR3 size: 16 residues. CDR1 is LNHDA, CDR2 SQIVND, per germline (reference sequence). Trimming left V 5 bases short and J 0 bases short, with 11 bases between. The CDR3 DNA reads as TGTGCCAGTAGTTCCGAGGGTTACTCTGGGGCCAACGTCCTGACTTTC. This translates into CASSSEGYSGANVLTF.

The chain uses TRBV7-9 and TRBJ1-1, with D hard to call. Germline CDR1 and CDR2: SEHNR and FQNEAQ (reference sequence). This CDR3 has 14 amino acids. Trimming pared 1 base from V and 4 bases from J, leaving 10 bases between. This CDR3 reads CASSLDWASTEAFF. CDR3 in DNA: TGTGCCAGCAGCTTAGATTGGGCAAGCACTGAAGCTTTCTTT.

This chain joins TRBV11-3 and TRBJ1-1; D not resolved. Trimming removed 0 bases from V and 1 base from J, with 9 bases in between. CDR1 SGHNT and CDR2 YENEEA come from the germline V gene. This CDR3 has 15 residues. The CDR3 loop is CASSLDGNRNTEAFF. CDR3 DNA sequence: TGTGCCAGCAGCTTAGACGGGAACAGGAACACTGAAGCTTTCTTT.

This clone was picked up one time. The chain links TRBV28 to TRBJ1-6; possibly TRBD1 for D (5 bases). The CDR3 consists of 16 residues. The germline CDR1 and CDR2 sequences are MDHEN and SYDVKM. The V end was cut by 1 base, the J end by 4 bases, with 11 bases between. The CDR3 DNA reads TGTGCCAGCAGTTTATCGGGGGAGCCTTATAATTCACCCCTCCACTTT. Translated: CASSLSGEPYNSPLHF.

The rearrangement joins TRBV11-3 to TRBJ2-2, with 8 bases identical to TRBD1. Germline CDR1 reads SGHNT; CDR2 reads YENEEA. V shed 0 bases, J shed 5 bases, and the junction held 5 bases outside the gene matches. CDR3 length: 16 amino acids. CDR3 region: CASSLDSQGATGELFF. The CDR3 DNA reads as TGTGCCAGCAGCTTAGATTCCCAGGGGGCGACCGGGGAGCTGTTTTTT. Full variable domain (missing parts from reference TRBV11-3 and TRBJ2-2): EAGVVQSPRYKIIEKKQPVAFWCNPISGHNTLYWYLQNLGQGPELLIRYENEEAVDDSQLPKDRFSAERLKGVDSTLKIQPAELGDSAVYLCASSLDSQGATGELFFGEGSRLTVL.

This clone was detected once. The rearrangement joins TRBV19 to TRBJ1-2; D unclear. The V and J ends lost 1 base and 3 bases respectively, with 6 bases between them. This CDR3 spans 13 amino acids. Germline CDR1 LNHDA, CDR2 SQIVND (reference sequence). The DNA of the CDR3 is TGTGCCAGTAGTATAGGGGCAGACTATGGCTACACCTTC. Translating it yields CASSIGADYGYTF.